One and the same sample provided the 26 T cell receptor beta chains below, sequenced in a study of blood T cell repertoires in COVID-19. Sequenced by immunoSEQ multiplex PCR; TCRdb stores in-frame clones only, minus some. The profile covers approximately 47,000 clones, with 80% to 90% appearing a single time and approximately 12% taken by the ten largest. The material sequenced was peripheral blood. The receptor source for this set is a human donor with active COVID-19. The donor label of this sample is uncertain.

The chain carries TRBV18 and TRBJ1-5; TRBD1 might be the D (5 bases). The V gene's germline CDR1 is KGHSH and CDR2 LQKENI. Trimming took off 3 bases at V and 7 bases at J, with 19 bases between the two ends. The CDR3 sequence is 16 residues long. The CDR3 DNA reads TGTGCCAGCTCACCTTTCGCCGCAGGGCAAGAGCAGCCCCAGCATTTT. This sequence encodes CASSPFAAGQEQPQHF.

The V call is TRBV3-1 (or the pseudogene TRBV3-2), the J call TRBJ2-1; TRBD2 agrees at 10 bases. The germline V gene encodes CDR1 LGHDT and CDR2 YNNKEL (reference sequence). The V gene end was trimmed by 3 bases and the J gene end by 12 bases; junction bases not matched to a gene: 14. The CDR3 runs 16 residues. Here the CDR3 reads CASSHRPGLARPGQFF. The CDR3, as DNA: TGTGCCAGCAGCCATAGACCGGGACTAGCGCGCCCAGGGCAGTTCTTC.

The gene calls are TRBV3-1 (or the pseudogene TRBV3-2) and TRBJ2-5; 10 bases match TRBD2. The J segment lost 7 bases and the V segment lost 3 bases, leaving 11 bases of the junction unmatched. Per germline, CDR1 LGHDT and CDR2 YNNKEL (reference sequence). The CDR3 is 16 amino acids. The CDR3 loop reads CASSHLALAGRWTQYF. CDR3 in DNA: TGTGCCAGCAGCCACTTGGCACTAGCGGGGCGGTGGACCCAGTACTTC.

V is TRBV28 and J is TRBJ2-1; 9 bases are shared with TRBD1. The J segment lost 10 bases and the V segment lost 4 bases, leaving 8 bases of the junction unmatched. CDR3 length: 14 amino acids. Germline V gives CDR1 MDHEN, CDR2 SYDVKM. CDR3 protein: CASSSGQGIDEQFF. CDR3 sequence (DNA): TGTGCCAGCAGTTCGGGACAGGGTATTGACGAGCAGTTCTTC.

The CDR3 loop reads CASSMDSSTDTQYF. DNA for the CDR3: TGCGCCAGCAGCATGGACTCAAGCACAGATACGCAGTATTTT. V is TRBV5-1 and J is TRBJ2-3, with TRBD2 as a possible D gene (5 bases). Germline CDR1 and CDR2: SGHRS and YFSETQ. The CDR3 consists of 14 residues. V gave up 4 bases and J gave up 0 bases, with 9 bases separating them.

The V gene is TRBV25-1, the J gene TRBJ2-7, with D possibly matching TRBD1 (5 bases). This CDR3 has 13 amino acids. V was clipped by 5 bases and J by 7 bases, with 15 bases between them. The germline V gene has CDR1 MGHDK and CDR2 SYGVNS. The CDR3 sequence is CASSRKGYGEQYF. In DNA form, the CDR3 reads TGTGCCAGCAGTAGAAAGGGGTACGGGGAGCAGTACTTC.

Sample share makes this clone medium-sized (0.01 to 0.1%). In DNA form, the CDR3 reads TGTGCCAGCAGTTGGACAGGGACCGGGGAGCTGTTTTTT. Translation: CASSWTGTGELFF. The chain joins TRBV6-5 to TRBJ2-2, with 8 nucleotides matching TRBD1. V lost 4 bases, J lost 5 bases, and 0 bases stayed unmatched. In germline, CDR1 is MNHEY, CDR2 SVGAGI. The CDR3 loop spans 13 amino acids.

This chain connects TRBV27 to TRBJ2-5; 9 bases fit TRBD1. The CDR3 spans 15 residues. Germline V gives CDR1 MNHEY, CDR2 SMNVEV (reference sequence). V dropped 8 bases and J dropped 5; count of bases not matched to a gene: 12. CDR3 nucleotide sequence: TGTGCCAGCTCCGGACCACAGGGGGCTTGGGAGACCCAGTACTTC. This translates into CASSGPQGAWETQYF.

This clone was found once. The gene calls are TRBV18 and TRBJ2-5; tentatively, D is TRBD1 (5 bases). The CDR3 runs to 13 residues. Trimming shortened V by 6 bases and J by 5 bases, and 13 bases separated the two germline ends. The germline CDR1 and CDR2 sequences are KGHSH and LQKENI. The CDR3 nucleotides are TGTGCCAGCTCCTGGGGCACCCCGGAGACCCAGTACTTC. It translates to CASSWGTPETQYF.

The J gene is TRBJ2-7, the V gene TRBV10-3; D is uncertain. The CDR3 runs to 16 residues. Germline CDR1 ENHRY, CDR2 SYGVKD. V was cut by 3 bases and J by 2 bases, with 17 bases left in between. The CDR3 loop is CAISDFAAKSPYEQYF. DNA for the CDR3: TGTGCCATCAGTGATTTCGCGGCTAAGTCTCCCTACGAGCAGTACTTC.

The chain couples TRBV19 to TRBJ2-5; TRBD2 agrees at 11 bases. The CDR3 loop spans 18 amino acids. V was pared by 3 bases and J by 7 bases, with 16 bases of the junction left unmatched. Germline lookup yields CDR1 LNHDA and CDR2 SQIVND (reference sequence). This CDR3 is CASSMSSSGGTLHGTQYF. The CDR3 DNA sequence: TGTGCCAGTAGTATGAGCTCTAGCGGGGGGACTCTACACGGGACCCAGTACTTC.

The chain combines TRBV27 with TRBJ2-1; D might be TRBD2 (5 bases). CDR1 and CDR2 (germline): MNHEY, SMNVEV (reference sequence). CDR3 size: 16 residues. Trimming removed 0 bases at V and 4 bases at J, with 13 bases between. Written as DNA, the CDR3 is TGTGCCAGCAGTTTATCCCCTAGCAGCTCATACAATGAGCAGTTCTTC. This encodes CASSLSPSSSYNEQFF.

This clone was detected only a few times. The gene calls are TRBV7-9 and TRBJ1-1; no reliable D call. This CDR3 is built from 17 residues. Germline loops: CDR1 SEHNR, CDR2 FQNEAQ (reference sequence). Between the trimmed V and J ends, which lost 2 bases and 0 bases, there was a span of 16 bases. The CDR3 protein is CASSLKGGGYMNTEAFF. The CDR3 coding sequence is TGTGCCAGCAGCTTAAAGGGTGGAGGTTACATGAACACTGAAGCTTTCTTT.

The J gene is TRBJ1-5, the V gene TRBV7-4; 7 bases map to TRBD1. Per the germline V gene, CDR1 is SGHVT and CDR2 is SQSDAQ. Losses at the gene ends were 5 bases for V and 4 bases for J; bases not matched to a gene: 5. The CDR3 is 14 residues long. As DNA, the CDR3 is TGTGCCAGCAGCCAAGACAGGGTAAATCAGCCCCAGCATTTT. Translated: CASSQDRVNQPQHF.

The rearrangement links TRBV30 to TRBJ2-1; maybe TRBD2 (6 bases). Trimming took off 3 bases at V and 10 bases at J, with 13 bases between the two ends. CDR1 and CDR2 from the germline V gene are GTSNPN and SVGIG (reference sequence). CDR3 length: 12 residues. Here the CDR3 reads CAWSPGGNEQFF. As DNA, the CDR3 is TGTGCCTGGAGCCCCGGAGGGAACGAGCAGTTCTTC.

The CDR3 loop is CSASPGQDTSYGYTF. The CDR3 DNA follows: TGCAGTGCTAGTCCAGGACAGGACACTTCCTATGGCTACACCTTC. The rearrangement uses TRBV20-1 and TRBJ1-2, with TRBD1 matching over 7 bases. The CDR3 contains 15 residues. V lost 3 bases, J lost 4 bases, and 11 bases stayed unmatched. CDR1 is DFQATT, CDR2 SNEGSKA, per germline (reference sequence).

This clone has only a few counts. The chain employs TRBV4-1 and TRBJ1-4; 8 bases line up with TRBD1. Germline loops: CDR1 MGHRA, CDR2 YSYEKL. The CDR3 has 15 amino acids. Trimming took 0 bases from V and 6 from J; bases not matched to a gene: 3. CDR3 sequence (DNA): TGCGCCAGCAGCCAAGATGCACAGGGGGATGAAAAACTGTTTTTT. It specifies CASSQDAQGDEKLFF.

The chain employs TRBV2 and TRBJ2-6, with 7 bases lining up with TRBD1. Germline V gene lookup returns CDR1 SNHLY and CDR2 FYNNEI. This CDR3 spans 15 amino acids. V was pared by 6 bases and J by 4 bases, with 6 bases of the junction left unmatched. The CDR3 sequence is CASRQTGKGANVLTF. The CDR3 region has the DNA TGTGCCAGCAGACAGACAGGGAAGGGGGCCAACGTCCTGACTTTC. Full variable domain (rest looked up from reference TRBV2 and TRBJ2-6): EPEVTQTPSHQVTQMGQEVILRCVPISNHLYFYWYRQILGQKVEFLVSFYNNEISEKSEIFDDQFSVERPDGSNFTLKIRSTKLEDSAMYFCASRQTGKGANVLTFGAGSRLTVL.

This clone was detected once. The chain couples TRBV27 to TRBJ2-1; TRBD2 agrees at 7 bases. This CDR3 spans 16 amino acids. In germline, CDR1 is MNHEY, CDR2 SMNVEV (reference sequence). The junction had 6 bases not matched to a gene; V was cut back by 2 bases and J by 2 bases. The CDR3 bases are TGTGCCAGCAGTTTAAGCGGGATGAGGCCCTACAATGAGCAGTTCTTC. It codes for CASSLSGMRPYNEQFF.

The chain links TRBV6-5 to TRBJ2-2, with D maybe TRBD2 (5 bases). The CDR3 totals 14 residues. CDR1 is MNHEY, CDR2 SVGAGI, per germline. V lost 0 bases and J lost 4, with 6 bases in between. The CDR3 nucleotides read TGTGCCAGCAGTTACTCCCTAGCCACCGGGGAGCTGTTTTTT. Its translation is CASSYSLATGELFF.

V is TRBV7-9 and J is TRBJ2-7, with 8 bases aligning to TRBD1. The germline CDR1 and CDR2 sequences are SEHNR and FQNEAQ (reference sequence). There are 15 residues in the CDR3. Trimming removed 3 bases from V and 3 bases from J; junction bases left unmatched: 7. The CDR3, as DNA: TGTGCCAGCAGCTTGGGGACAGGAATCGTCTACGAGCAGTACTTC. It encodes CASSLGTGIVYEQYF.

The chain combines TRBV5-1 with TRBJ1-3; 7 bases agree with TRBD1. The germline gives CDR1 SGHRS, CDR2 YFSETQ. The CDR3 is made up of 15 amino acids. J lost 2 bases, V lost 0 bases, and 2 bases had no gene match. In DNA form, the CDR3 reads TGCGCCAGCAGCTTGGAGACAGGGCCTGGAAACACCATATATTTT. The encoded protein is CASSLETGPGNTIYF.

V gene TRBV5-6 combines with J gene TRBJ2-7; 9 bases match TRBD1. V gave up 4 bases and J gave up 3 bases; unmatched junction bases: 11. The germline CDR1 and CDR2 sequences are SGHDT and YYEEEE. The CDR3 runs 16 residues. The CDR3 loop is CASSPRDRDSSYEQYF. In DNA, the CDR3 is TGTGCCAGCAGCCCTCGGGACAGGGATTCTAGCTACGAGCAGTACTTC.

The chain carries TRBV30 and TRBJ2-4; tentatively, D is TRBD1 (6 bases). V lost 4 bases, J lost 6 bases, and 16 bases lay in between. The CDR3 contains 14 residues. Germline CDR1 and CDR2: GTSNPN and SVGIG (reference sequence). CDR3 residues: CAWNLRVGGNIQYF. As DNA, the CDR3 is TGTGCCTGGAATCTAAGGGTAGGGGGAAACATTCAGTACTTC. Filled out from reference TRBV30 and TRBJ2-4, the complete variable domain reads SQTIHQWPATLVQPVGSPLSLECTVEGTSNPNLYWYRQAAGRGLQLLFYSVGIGQISSEVPQNLSASRPQDRQFILSSKKLLLSDSGFYLCAWNLRVGGNIQYFGAGTRLSVL.

This clone has only a few counts. The chain uses TRBV5-8 and TRBJ2-5, with D possibly TRBD1 on 5 matching bases. Trimming stripped 1 base from V and 5 bases from J, with 15 bases between. The CDR3 covers 15 residues. Germline CDR1 reads SGHTS; CDR2 reads YDEGEE. As DNA, the CDR3 is TGTGCCAGCAGCTTGCAGGGTGGAATCTGGGAGACCCAGTACTTC. It yields the protein CASSLQGGIWETQYF.

This clone was detected only once. This rearrangement joins TRBV7-2 to TRBJ2-1; TRBD2 might be the D (6 bases). Germline CDR1 SGHTA, CDR2 FQGNSA. V shed 5 bases and J shed 10 bases, with 15 bases lying between them. The CDR3 is 13 residues long. The CDR3 DNA sequence: TGTGCCAGCAGCCCGGGACGGGGGAGGGAGCAGTTCTTC. This gives the protein CASSPGRGREQFF.